The 28 T cell receptor beta chains reported below all come from one sample, sequenced in a study of OX40 agonist ivuxolimab in advanced cancers. Some clones are missing from TCRdb's copy, which holds only in-frame ones; the method was immunoSEQ multiplex PCR. The profile shows fewer than 40,000 clones, around 81% of them singletons. Sequencing was performed on CD4+ or CD8+ T cells sorted from blood, taken in a trial of the OX40 agonist ivuxolimab. These receptors originate from an adult with an advanced solid tumor such as melanoma, head and neck, liver or kidney cancer.

This CDR3 reads CATSRGLAGVNEQFF. The CDR3 nucleotides are TGTGCCACCAGCAGGGGACTAGCGGGAGTAAATGAGCAGTTCTTC. J is TRBJ2-1 and V is TRBV15, with TRBD2 matching over 14 bases. Per germline, CDR1 LNHNV and CDR2 YYDKDF (reference sequence). The CDR3 has 15 residues. Trimming at V came to 3 bases and at J to 7 bases, leaving 2 bases not matched to a gene.

As regards this clone: Other DNA variants within this sample encode the same CDR3. The chain carries TRBV6-1 and TRBJ2-2, with a possible D match to TRBD1 (6 bases). The CDR3 is made up of 14 amino acids. From germline, CDR1 is MNHNS and CDR2 SASEGT. The germline V and J ends were trimmed by 4 bases and 1 base, with 7 bases remaining between them. The CDR3 DNA follows: TGTGCCAGCAGTGGGACAGTGAACACCGGGGAGCTGTTTTTT. The encoded protein is CASSGTVNTGELFF.

Only a few counts were recorded for this clone. The gene calls are TRBV30 and TRBJ1-3; D not certain. The CDR3 has 12 amino acids. V lost 3 bases and J lost 3, with 6 bases in between. The germline gives CDR1 GTSNPN, CDR2 SVGIG (reference sequence). CDR3 region: CAWSDNGNTIYF. The CDR3 coding sequence is TGTGCCTGGAGCGACAATGGAAACACCATATATTTT.

This clone has a single count. The gene calls are TRBV27 and TRBJ2-1; 8 nucleotides line up with TRBD1. Per germline, CDR1 MNHEY and CDR2 SMNVEV (reference sequence). This CDR3 is built from 19 residues. Germline trimming cut 7 bases from V and 5 bases from J; bases unmatched to any gene: 22. DNA for the CDR3: TGTGCCAGCACCCCTGGGGGCAGGGGGCGCTTTTGGGGGGACAATGAGCAGTTCTTC. Its translation is CASTPGGRGRFWGDNEQFF.

The rearrangement uses TRBV2 and TRBJ2-1; D is unresolved. Looked up from germline, CDR1 is SNHLY and CDR2 is FYNNEI. V lost 3 bases and J 7 bases, leaving 7 bases between the germline ends. The CDR3 is 12 residues long. The CDR3 here is CASSDAANEQFF. Here the CDR3 DNA reads TGTGCCAGCAGTGACGCCGCAAATGAGCAGTTCTTC.

The genes are TRBV18 and TRBJ2-7; D gene unclear. Germline values: CDR1 KGHSH, CDR2 LQKENI. The V end was cut by 4 bases, the J end by 1 base, with 5 bases between. CDR3 size: 12 residues. CDR3 nucleotides: TGTGCCAGCTCACTTGTATCCTACGAGCAGTACTTC. Its protein product is CASSLVSYEQYF. The entire variable domain, with the rest obtained from reference TRBV18 and TRBJ2-7, is as follows: NAGVMQNPRHLVRRRGQEARLRCSPMKGHSHVYWYRQLPEEGLKFMVYLQKENIIDESGMPKERFSAEFPKEGPSILRIQQVVRGDSAAYFCASSLVSYEQYFGPGTRLTVT.

For the CDR3, the DNA is TGCGCCAGCAGCCGGAGACAGGGGGTTTTGAGCACAGATACGCAGTATTTT. Translated: CASSRRQGVLSTDTQYF. This chain uses TRBV4-1 with TRBJ2-3, with TRBD1 identical over 9 bases. Germline CDR1 MGHRA, CDR2 YSYEKL. The trim removed 4 bases at V and 0 bases at J, leaving 8 bases unmatched. This CDR3 contains 17 residues.

This chain joins TRBV7-6 and TRBJ2-3; 9 nucleotides match TRBD1. The length of the CDR3 is 16 residues. Germline lookup yields CDR1 SGHVS and CDR2 FNYEAQ. Trimming removed 0 bases from V and 7 bases from J; junction bases left unmatched: 8. CDR3 amino acids: CASSLAGQGLRNTQYF. CDR3 bases: TGTGCCAGCAGCTTAGCCGGACAGGGGCTAAGGAATACGCAGTATTTT.

The gene calls are TRBV5-3 and TRBJ2-7; D uncertain. TRBV5-3 is treated as an ORF (open reading frame) with a function not yet certain. The CDR3 loop spans 18 amino acids. Trimming stripped 1 base from V and 0 bases from J, with 20 bases between. DNA of the CDR3: TGTGCCAGAAGCTTGCCCTACTTTAACCCCGTTAGCTCCTACGAGCAGTACTTC. This encodes CARSLPYFNPVSSYEQYF.

The chain employs TRBV5-1 and TRBJ2-1, with no clear D. The CDR3 covers 15 residues. Germline-derived CDR1 and CDR2 are SGHRS and YFSETQ. The V and J ends lost 3 bases and 0 bases respectively, with 10 bases between them. In nucleotides, the CDR3 is TGCGCCAGCAGCTCCGGATCTAACTCCTACAATGAGCAGTTCTTC. It specifies CASSSGSNSYNEQFF.

This chain uses TRBV6-1 with TRBJ2-5; 10 bases agree with TRBD1. Trimming took 7 bases from V and 5 from J; bases not matched to a gene: 7. CDR1 is MNHNS, CDR2 SASEGT, per germline. The CDR3 is 14 residues long. CDR3 protein: CASILGQGSETQYF. DNA for the CDR3: TGTGCCAGCATATTGGGACAGGGGTCGGAGACCCAGTACTTC.

V and J are TRBV20-1 and TRBJ1-1; D not resolved. Per the germline V gene, CDR1 is DFQATT and CDR2 is SNEGSKA (reference sequence). The germline V and J ends were trimmed by 6 bases and 2 bases, with 7 bases remaining between them. This CDR3 is 11 amino acids long. DNA of the CDR3: TGCAGTGCCGGATTTAACACTGAAGCTTTCTTT. Its translation: CSAGFNTEAFF.

The genes are TRBV4-1 and TRBJ1-4; D is undetermined. Germline values: CDR1 MGHRA, CDR2 YSYEKL. V lost 3 bases, J lost 6 bases, and 8 bases lay in between. The length of the CDR3 is 13 residues. The CDR3 is CASSQEWYEKLFF. As DNA, the CDR3 is TGCGCCAGCAGCCAGGAGTGGTATGAAAAACTGTTTTTT.

A note on this clone: Its ends do not fully match the called genes, so a read error is possible. The J gene is TRBJ2-2, the V gene TRBV7-7; D perhaps matches TRBD1 (5 bases). This CDR3 is 13 amino acids long. Germline-derived CDR1 and CDR2 are SSHAT and FNYEAQ (reference sequence). The CDR3 DNA is TGTGCTAGCAGCTTACCAGGGACCGGGGAGCTGTTTTTT. As protein: CASSLPGTGELFF.

This chain uses TRBV30 with TRBJ1-4, with D perhaps matching TRBD1 (6 bases). Germline values: CDR1 GTSNPN, CDR2 SVGIG (reference sequence). The CDR3 spans 16 residues. The V and J ends lost 1 base and 3 bases respectively, with 15 bases between them. The CDR3, as DNA: TGTGCCTGGAGTGGGGGGGCCGCAGGGTCTAATGAAAAACTGTTTTTT. Translated: CAWSGGAAGSNEKLFF.

The chain links TRBV19 to TRBJ1-4; perhaps TRBD1 as D (5 bases). The CDR3 totals 13 residues. CDR1 and CDR2 from the germline V gene are LNHDA and SQIVND (reference sequence). The ends were cut back, 7 bases at V and 1 base at J, with 7 bases in the middle. CDR3 in amino acids: CASKDRTNEKLFF. For the CDR3, the DNA is TGTGCCAGTAAAGACAGAACTAATGAAAAACTGTTTTTT.

The chain uses TRBV7-3 and TRBJ2-3, with D maybe TRBD1 (6 bases). V was cut by 4 bases and J by 4 bases, with 15 bases left in between. This CDR3 contains 15 residues. Germline values: CDR1 SGHTA, CDR2 FQGTGA. The CDR3 loop reads CASSCLRGSPDTQYF. The CDR3 bases are TGTGCCAGCAGCTGTCTCAGGGGTAGTCCAGATACGCAGTATTTT. Full variable domain (remainder filled in from reference TRBV7-3 and TRBJ2-3): GAGVSQTPSNKVTEKGKYVELRCDPISGHTALYWYRQSLGQGPEFLIYFQGTGAADDSGLPNDRFFAVRPEGSVSTLKIQRTERGDSAVYLCASSCLRGSPDTQYFGPGTRLTVL.

The V call is TRBV15, the J call TRBJ1-5; a weak D match, TRBD1 (5 bases). Trimming took 5 bases from V and 13 from J, leaving 21 bases between them. The CDR3 is 14 residues long. Germline-derived CDR1 and CDR2 are LNHNV and YYDKDF (reference sequence). The CDR3 loop is CATSRGGADPNQHF. CDR3 DNA: TGTGCCACCAGCCGGGGAGGGGCGGATCCCAATCAGCATTTT. Variable domain in full (rest from reference TRBV15 and TRBJ1-5): DAMVIQNPRYQVTQFGKPVTLSCSQTLNHNVMYWYQQKSSQAPKLLFHYYDKDFNNEADTPDNFQSRRPNTSFCFLDIRSPGLGDTAMYLCATSRGGADPNQHFGDGTRLSIL.

This chain connects TRBV5-1 to TRBJ2-2; TRBD1 matches at 11 bases. CDR3 size: 15 residues. The germline V gene encodes CDR1 SGHRS and CDR2 YFSETQ. V shed 7 bases and J 3 bases; nucleotides not matched to a gene: 5. CDR3 sequence: CASQRTGGYTGELFF. CDR3 DNA: TGCGCCAGCCAAAGGACAGGGGGCTACACCGGGGAGCTGTTTTTT.

This chain joins TRBV13 and TRBJ1-2, with 10 bases lining up with TRBD1. This CDR3 is built from 16 residues. Germline V CDR1 and CDR2: PRHDT, FYEKMQ (reference sequence). The J segment lost 1 base and the V segment lost 5 bases, leaving 7 bases of the junction unmatched. The CDR3 reads CASSETGGRFNYGYTF. The CDR3 bases are TGTGCCAGCAGCGAGACAGGGGGCAGGTTTAACTATGGCTACACCTTC.

This clone has just one count. The chain joins TRBV30 to TRBJ2-7, with 7 nucleotides matching TRBD1. V dropped 2 bases and J dropped 0; count of bases not matched to a gene: 7. Germline V CDR1 and CDR2: GTSNPN, SVGIG (reference sequence). This CDR3 region has 15 residues. CDR3 bases: TGTGCCTGGAGTACATGGGACAGAAGCTCCTACGAGCAGTACTTC. It yields the protein CAWSTWDRSSYEQYF.

V is TRBV27 and J is TRBJ1-2, with D uncertain. Germline loops: CDR1 MNHEY, CDR2 SMNVEV (reference sequence). CDR3 length: 9 residues. V lost 9 bases to trimming and J lost 8 bases, with 7 bases between them. The CDR3 DNA reads as TGTGCCAGACTAGGGGGCTACACCTTC. Protein: CARLGGYTF.

The CDR3 DNA reads as TGTGCCATTTCCTTAGCGGGAGGGCGGTGGGAGACCCAGTACTTC. This translates into CAISLAGGRWETQYF. The rearrangement uses TRBV11-2 and TRBJ2-5; 11 bases match TRBD2. Losses at the gene ends were 10 bases for V and 5 bases for J; bases not matched to a gene: 12. Germline loops: CDR1 SGHAT, CDR2 FQNNGV. This CDR3 is 15 amino acids long.

The chain employs TRBV11-2 and TRBJ2-1; perhaps TRBD2 as D (6 bases). Germline assignment: CDR1 SGHAT and CDR2 FQNNGV. This CDR3 spans 15 amino acids. Trimming pared 3 bases from V and 0 bases from J, leaving 9 bases between. CDR3 residues: CASSFSGSSYNEQFF. The CDR3, as DNA: TGTGCCAGCAGCTTTAGCGGAAGCTCCTACAATGAGCAGTTCTTC.

The chain joins TRBV11-2 to TRBJ1-5; D gene unclear. CDR3 size: 14 residues. Germline lookup yields CDR1 SGHAT and CDR2 FQNNGV. Trimming removed 5 bases from V and 3 bases from J, with 11 bases in between. The DNA of the CDR3 is TGTGCCAGCAGCCTTTCAGGTGACAATCAGCCCCAGCATTTT. Amino acid sequence: CASSLSGDNQPQHF.

The chain joins TRBV6-6 to TRBJ1-1, with D uncertain. Germline assignment: CDR1 MNHNY and CDR2 SVGAGI (reference sequence). Trimming removed 6 bases from V and 5 bases from J, with 16 bases in between. This CDR3 has 14 residues. The CDR3 sequence: CASSPLGSRTEAFF. As DNA, the CDR3 is TGTGCCAGCAGCCCCCTGGGGTCTAGAACTGAAGCTTTCTTT.

The J gene is TRBJ1-3, the V gene TRBV6-1; maybe TRBD1 (5 bases). The V gene's germline CDR1 is MNHNS and CDR2 SASEGT. Trimming left V 6 bases short and J 0 bases short, with 12 bases between. The CDR3 has 15 residues. This CDR3 is CASRGGRSSGNTIYF. CDR3 sequence (DNA): TGTGCCAGCAGGGGGGGACGGTCCTCTGGAAACACCATATATTTT.

This chain uses TRBV7-2 with TRBJ2-1, with no clear D. The V end was cut by 5 bases, the J end by 2 bases, with 13 bases between. The germline V gene encodes CDR1 SGHTA and CDR2 FQGNSA. The CDR3 has 15 residues. Here the CDR3 DNA reads TGTGCCAGCAGCATTTTGCCAGCCCCCTACAATGAGCAGTTCTTC. Encoded protein: CASSILPAPYNEQFF.